This T cell receptor (beta chain) emerged from a study of Graves' ophthalmopathy and Graves' hyperthyroidism. None of the included patients had other autoimmune diseases, uncontrolled infections, pregnancy or lactation, as these led to exclusion. Physicians reached a diagnosis by relying on clinical symptoms, serum thyroxine, TRAb, thyroid ultrasound and orbital computed tomography. V lost 2 bases and J lost 3, with 8 bases in between. The CDR3 has 14 amino acids. Amplification of the TCR beta CDR3 regions used RNA transcripts (as template). RT-PCR with HTBI primers came first, then second-round multiplex PCR. TCRdb redid the calling of the multiplex PCR reads with MiXCR, one entry per CDR3 protein. Of about 220,000 distinct CDR3 sequences detected, approximately 21% appear once; the ten largest clones hold 43%. This clonotype was recorded only once. This is likely a read error, given that the CDR3 carries no conserved phenylalanine or tryptophan at its end.

The chain recombines TRBV12-3 or TRBV12-4 with TRBJ1-5, with unresolved D. Source material: peripheral blood. This receptor was obtained from a woman in her forties or fifties with Graves' ophthalmopathy. Here the CDR3 reads CASSLSADNQPQHL. In DNA, the CDR3 is TGTGCCAGCAGTTTATCGGCAGACAATCAGCCCCAGCATCTT.